The entry below gives a single T cell receptor (beta chain) sequence along with its context. This sample is drawn from a study of blood T cell repertoires in COVID-19. Germline V lookup: CDR1 SQVTM, CDR2 ANQGSEA. Deletions cut 8 bases from V and 10 bases from J, with 18 bases between. This CDR3 is 12 amino acids long. Using immunoSEQ multiplex PCR, the repertoire was profiled, and TCRdb retains in-frame clones only, with some absent. This table has around 190,000 clones, about 83% appearing once. This sequence joins TRBV29-1 and TRBJ2-1, with a weak D call TRBD2 (5 bases). This receptor was taken from a man aged 35 to 55 with acute COVID-19. Sequences were obtained from PBMCs or T cells enriched from blood (not recorded which). The CDR3, as DNA: TGCAGCACAATGTCCCTTAGCGCGGAGCAGTTCTTC. Residues: CSTMSLSAEQFF.